Included here is one T cell receptor (beta chain) sequence, with context. As processed by the authors: The assay estimated nucleated cells by amplifying reference gene primers. The assay was immunoSEQ multiplex PCR, and TCRdb's table has in-frame clones only and misses some. The DNA was the basis for D and trimming; V, J and clone size are from that table. The sample contains over 300,000 clones, roughly 88% of which appear only once. This sample is drawn from a study of blood T cell repertoires in COVID-19. Overall study: Some COVID-19 samples were acute and others convalescent; all came from the United States, Italy and Spain. T cells, B-cell-depleted T cells, or PBMCs supplied cDNA or gDNA.

The V gene lost 3 bases and the J gene lost 5 bases, with 13 bases spanning the gap. The CDR3 extends over 14 amino acids. Per the germline V gene, CDR1 is MDHEN and CDR2 is SYDVKM. The source is a woman aged 45-65 years with acute or convalescent COVID-19. Material: peripheral blood. This chain uses TRBV28 with TRBJ1-2, with D maybe TRBD1 (5 bases). The CDR3 DNA reads TGTGCCAGCAGTTTTCCCGCAGGGAATTATGGCTACACCTTC. It translates to CASSFPAGNYGYTF.